Described below is a single T cell receptor beta chain sequence and its context. These data are taken from a study of blood T cell repertoires in COVID-19. Repertoires were generated with immunoSEQ multiplex PCR, while TCRdb's copy carries only in-frame clones and drops some. The sample includes about 350,000 clones, 88% seen only once; the top ten take 1%. Sequencing input: PBMCs or T cells enriched from blood (not recorded which). The sequence was obtained from a woman in her twenties or thirties who had been exposed to COVID-19.

In DNA form, the CDR3 reads TGTGCCAGCAGCTTAGGGTCGGGGGTCTCCTACGAGCAGTACTTC. This codes for CASSLGSGVSYEQYF. The chain links TRBV7-2 to TRBJ2-7; D may be TRBD2 (6 bases). The germline CDR1 and CDR2 sequences are SGHTA and FQGNSA. Deletions cut 1 base from V and 0 bases from J, with 10 bases between. This CDR3 spans 15 amino acids.